This is a list of T cell receptor beta chains from one sample in a study of cytomegalovirus exposure and HLA in healthy donors. The data were produced by immunoSEQ multiplex PCR, yet TCRdb's version contains in-frame clones alone and is incomplete. The table lists 150,000 or so clones, almost 85% of them singletons. The specimen was PBMCs. The receptor source for this set is a boy aged 2 to 10 in good health and CMV-seronegative. Each CDR3 is given without its conserved first and last residue. Clone size is not always given. Where it is, it says once, few, many or a class for expanded clones.

>14|TRBJ2-3|TRBV10-3|.
AISESLAGDTDTQY
>12|TRBJ2-2|TRBV27|.
ASGPSGSPGELF
>13|TRBJ1-2|TRBV28|.
ASTPDGQGNYGYT
>12|TRBJ1-1|TRBV30|.
AWSVRQGDTEAF
>13|TRBJ2-3|TRBV5-1|.
ASSASSGSTDTQY
>11|TRBJ2-1|TRBV10-3|.
AIRGSVNNEQF
>14|TRBJ1-3|TRBV14|.
ASSQKIVGAGNTIY
>13|TRBJ1-2|TRBV15|.
ATSSHQRRNYGYT
>15|TRBJ2-3|TRBV27|.
ASSLQVLAGIADTQY
>12|TRBJ2-5|TRBV5-1|once
ASSYGQGQETQY
>17|TRBJ2-1|TRBV6-1|.
ASSEGWTSGPNYPGEQF
>11|TRBJ2-1|TRBV5-1|few
ASSLEGQDEQF
>14|TRBJ2-7|TRBV5-4|.
ASSIGTSGNSYEQY
>13|TRBJ2-2|TRBV10-3|.
AISEAGGLTGELF
>14|TRBJ1-1|TRBV25-1|.
ASSEWEAGPNTEAF
>13|TRBJ2-1|TRBV10-3|.
AISESKLADNEQF
>14|TRBJ2-7|TRBV11-2|.
ASSFTTSGSISEQY
>11|TRBJ1-2|TRBV7-9|.
ASSSSRRYGYT
>12|TRBJ2-5|TRBV5-4|.
ASSLGRVEETQY
>11|TRBJ1-2|TRBV2|.
ASSTGTGKGYT
>12|TRBJ2-7|TRBV6-6|.
ASRLHLNAYEQY
>12|TRBJ2-3|TRBV2|.
ASTLGQGTDTQY
>12|TRBJ2-7|TRBV29-1|.
SVAGLAGSYEQY
>14|TRBJ2-7|TRBV5-1|.
ASSWGSGTGIDEQY
>14|TRBJ1-2|TRBV4-2|.
ASSQAGDRPWAGYT
>13|TRBJ2-7|TRBV6-1|.
ASRDIAGSSYEQY
>12|TRBJ2-2|TRBV6-1|.
ASVVGIVSGELF
>10|TRBJ2-1|TRBV5-6|.
ASSLDGHHQF
>13|TRBJ2-1|TRBV18|.
ASSPDRGVGNEQF
>12|TRBJ2-7|TRBV7-9|.
ASTTGTNNYEQY
>11|TRBJ1-4|TRBV29-1|few
SARTGGGEKLF
>13|TRBJ1-2|TRBV9|.
ASSRGQGYEYGYT